The present entry profiles one T cell receptor (beta chain) with its context. As yet, its antigen is unknown. The sample belongs to a study of T cell responses to AZD1222 COVID-19 vaccine. Study results and caveats: Mapped onto spike, vaccine-associated CD4 TCRs spanned it and were dominant at 160-218 and 743-854. The peak T cell response came first, and repertoires were sampled only after it.

Here immunoSEQ multiplex PCR was the method, and the copy in TCRdb shows in-frame clones only, minus some. The table has 110,000 or so clones, more than 75% seen once; the top ten hold 3.5%. The germline V and J ends were trimmed by 7 bases and 0 bases, with 9 bases remaining between them. The CDR3 length is 13 residues. Germline values: CDR1 MGHRA, CDR2 YSYEKL. This clonotype originated in an adult who received the AZD1222 COVID-19 vaccine. The sequencing here drew on peripheral blood, taken 28 days after the second AZD1222 dose. J is TRBJ1-1 and V is TRBV4-1; D not certain. For the CDR3, the DNA is TGCGCCAGCACCTTCCGCATGAACACTGAAGCTTTCTTT. As protein: CASTFRMNTEAFF.